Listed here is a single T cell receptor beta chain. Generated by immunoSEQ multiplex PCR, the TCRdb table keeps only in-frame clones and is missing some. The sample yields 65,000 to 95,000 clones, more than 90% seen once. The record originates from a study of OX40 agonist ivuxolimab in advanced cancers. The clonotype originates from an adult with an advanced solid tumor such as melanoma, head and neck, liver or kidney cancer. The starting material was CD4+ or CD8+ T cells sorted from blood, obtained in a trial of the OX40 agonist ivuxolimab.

CDR3 region: CASSPRDREGYEQYF. CDR3 nucleotide sequence: TGTGCCAGCAGCCCCAGGGACAGGGAAGGTTACGAGCAGTACTTC. This chain connects TRBV7-9 to TRBJ2-7; TRBD1 matches 9 bases. After removal of 5 bases from V and 4 bases from J, the junction contained 9 bases not matched to a gene. CDR3 length equals 15 residues. In germline, CDR1 is SEHNR, CDR2 FQNEAQ (reference sequence).